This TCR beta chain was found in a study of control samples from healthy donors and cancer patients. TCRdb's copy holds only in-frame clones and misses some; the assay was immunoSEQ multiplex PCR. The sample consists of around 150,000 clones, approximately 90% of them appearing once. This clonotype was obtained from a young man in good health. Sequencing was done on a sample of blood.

The CDR3 protein is CAISAGGFNEQFF. The CDR3 region has the DNA TGTGCCATCAGTGCCGGAGGGTTCAATGAGCAGTTCTTC. The chain employs TRBV10-3 and TRBJ2-1; tentatively, D is TRBD2 (6 bases). The CDR3 totals 13 residues. Germline V lookup: CDR1 ENHRY, CDR2 SYGVKD. Trimming stripped 4 bases from V and 6 bases from J, with 10 bases between.